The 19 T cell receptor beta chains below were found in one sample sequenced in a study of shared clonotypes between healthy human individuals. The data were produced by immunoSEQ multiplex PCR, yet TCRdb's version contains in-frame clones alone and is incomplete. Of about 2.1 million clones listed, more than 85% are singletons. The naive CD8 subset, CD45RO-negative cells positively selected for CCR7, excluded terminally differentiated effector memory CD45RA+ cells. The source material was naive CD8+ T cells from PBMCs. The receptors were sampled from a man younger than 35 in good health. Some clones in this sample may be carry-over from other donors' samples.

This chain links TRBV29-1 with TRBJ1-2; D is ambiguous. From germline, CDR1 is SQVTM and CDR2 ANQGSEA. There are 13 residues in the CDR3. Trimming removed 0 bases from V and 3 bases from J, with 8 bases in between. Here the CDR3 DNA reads TGCAGCGTTGAAGATCAGGAAGACTATGGCTACACCTTC. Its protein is CSVEDQEDYGYTF. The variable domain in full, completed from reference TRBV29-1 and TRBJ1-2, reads SAVISQKPSRDICQRGTSLTIQCQVDSQVTMMFWYRQQPGQSLTLIATANQGSEATYESGFVIDKFPISRPNLTFSTLTVSNMSPEDSSIYLCSVEDQEDYGYTFGSGTRLTVV.

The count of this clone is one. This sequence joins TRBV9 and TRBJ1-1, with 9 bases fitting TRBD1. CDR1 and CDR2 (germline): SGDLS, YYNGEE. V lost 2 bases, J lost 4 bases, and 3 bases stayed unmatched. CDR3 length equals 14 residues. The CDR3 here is CASSVGQGITEAFF. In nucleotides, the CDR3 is TGTGCCAGCAGCGTTGGACAGGGGATCACTGAAGCTTTCTTT.

The CDR3, as DNA: TGTGCCTGGGGGGTCGAGACCCAGTACTTC. Residues: CAWGVETQYF. This chain joins TRBV30 and TRBJ2-5; D remains unclear. In germline, CDR1 is GTSNPN, CDR2 SVGIG (reference sequence). The V end was cut by 5 bases, the J end by 5 bases, with 6 bases between. The CDR3 is 10 residues long.

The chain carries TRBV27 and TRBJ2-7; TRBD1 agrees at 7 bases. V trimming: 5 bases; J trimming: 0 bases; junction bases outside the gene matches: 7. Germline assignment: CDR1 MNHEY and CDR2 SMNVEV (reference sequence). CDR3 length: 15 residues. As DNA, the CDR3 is TGTGCCAGCAGTCTTATGACAGGGAGCTCCTACGAGCAGTACTTC. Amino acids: CASSLMTGSSYEQYF.

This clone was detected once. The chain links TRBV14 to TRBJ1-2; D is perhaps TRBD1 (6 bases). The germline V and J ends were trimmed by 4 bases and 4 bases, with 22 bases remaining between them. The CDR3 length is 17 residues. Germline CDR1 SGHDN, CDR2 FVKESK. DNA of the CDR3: TGTGCCAGCAGCCCCTCTCAAGGGGGGGATCCCGTCTATGGCTACACCTTC. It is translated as CASSPSQGGDPVYGYTF.

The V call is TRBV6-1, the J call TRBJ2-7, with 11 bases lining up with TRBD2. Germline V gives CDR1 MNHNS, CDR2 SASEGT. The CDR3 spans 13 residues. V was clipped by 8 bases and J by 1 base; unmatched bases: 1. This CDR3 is CASGLAGSYEQYF. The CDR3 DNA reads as TGTGCCAGCGGACTAGCGGGTTCCTACGAGCAGTACTTC.

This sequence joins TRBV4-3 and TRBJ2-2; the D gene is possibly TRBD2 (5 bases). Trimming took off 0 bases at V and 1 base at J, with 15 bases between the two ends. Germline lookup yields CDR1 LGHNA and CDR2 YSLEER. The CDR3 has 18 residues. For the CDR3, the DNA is TGCGCCAGCAGCCAAGATCGCGTAGGACTCTTGAACACCGGGGAGCTGTTTTTT. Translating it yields CASSQDRVGLLNTGELFF.

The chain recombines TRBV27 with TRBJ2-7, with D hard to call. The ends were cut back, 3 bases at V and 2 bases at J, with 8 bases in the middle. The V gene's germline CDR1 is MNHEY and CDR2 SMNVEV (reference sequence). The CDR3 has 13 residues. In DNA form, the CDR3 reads TGTGCCAGCAGTTTCGGTGACCCCTACGAGCAGTACTTC. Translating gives CASSFGDPYEQYF.

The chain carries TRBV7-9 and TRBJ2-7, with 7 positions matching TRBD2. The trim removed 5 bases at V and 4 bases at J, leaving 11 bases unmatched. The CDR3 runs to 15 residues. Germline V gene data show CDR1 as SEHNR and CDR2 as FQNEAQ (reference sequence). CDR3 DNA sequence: TGTGCCAGCAGCGCCATAGCGGGCAGCACTTACGAGCAGTACTTC. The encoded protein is CASSAIAGSTYEQYF.

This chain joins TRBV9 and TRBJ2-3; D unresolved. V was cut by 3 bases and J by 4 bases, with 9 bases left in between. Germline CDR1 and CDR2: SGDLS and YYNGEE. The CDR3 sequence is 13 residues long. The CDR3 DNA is TGTGCCAGCAGCGGCTGGTCTTCAGATACGCAGTATTTT. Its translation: CASSGWSSDTQYF.

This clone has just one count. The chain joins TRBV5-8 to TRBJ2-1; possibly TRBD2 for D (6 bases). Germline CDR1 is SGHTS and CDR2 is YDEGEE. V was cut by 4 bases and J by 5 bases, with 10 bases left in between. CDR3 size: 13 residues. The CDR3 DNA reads TGTGCCAGCAGCCAGGACTACGACAATGAGCAGTTCTTC. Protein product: CASSQDYDNEQFF.

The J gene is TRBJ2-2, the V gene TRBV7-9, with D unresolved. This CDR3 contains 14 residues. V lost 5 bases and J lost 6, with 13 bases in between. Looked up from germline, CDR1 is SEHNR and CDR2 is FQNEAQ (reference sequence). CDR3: CASSPRGSPGELFF. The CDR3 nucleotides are TGTGCCAGCAGCCCCCGCGGTTCGCCCGGGGAGCTGTTTTTT. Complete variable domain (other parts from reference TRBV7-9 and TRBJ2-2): DTGVSQNPRHKITKRGQNVTFRCDPISEHNRLYWYRQTLGQGPEFLTYFQNEAQLEKSRLLSDRFSAERPKGSFSTLEIQRTEQGDSAMYLCASSPRGSPGELFFGEGSRLTVL.

CDR3 sequence: CASSAFQGLRTDTQYF. The CDR3 coding sequence is TGTGCCAGCAGTGCTTTTCAGGGCCTAAGGACAGATACGCAGTATTTT. This sequence joins TRBV2 and TRBJ2-3, with D possibly being TRBD1 (5 bases). V lost 4 bases and J lost 3, with 17 bases in between. Germline CDR1 and CDR2: SNHLY and FYNNEI. The CDR3 runs to 16 residues.

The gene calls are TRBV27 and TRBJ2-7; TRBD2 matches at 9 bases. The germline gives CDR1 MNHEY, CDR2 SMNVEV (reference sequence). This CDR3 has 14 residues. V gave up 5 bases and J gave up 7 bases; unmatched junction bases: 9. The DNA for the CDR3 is TGTGCCAGCAGTCCATTAGCGGGAGTGGAAGAGCAGTACTTC. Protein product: CASSPLAGVEEQYF.

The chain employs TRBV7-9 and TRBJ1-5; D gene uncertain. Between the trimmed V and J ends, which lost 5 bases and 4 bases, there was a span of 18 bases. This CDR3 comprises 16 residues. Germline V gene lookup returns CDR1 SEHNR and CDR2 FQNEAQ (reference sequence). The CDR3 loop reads CASSPTDRGPNQPQHF. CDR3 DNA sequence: TGTGCCAGCAGCCCCACTGACCGGGGTCCTAATCAGCCCCAGCATTTT.

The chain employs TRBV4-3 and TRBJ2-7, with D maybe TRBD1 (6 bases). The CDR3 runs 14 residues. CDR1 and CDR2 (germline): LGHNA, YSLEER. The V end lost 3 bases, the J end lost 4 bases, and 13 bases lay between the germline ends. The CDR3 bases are TGCGCCAGCAGCCAGGGCGACAGGAGGTACGAGCAGTACTTC. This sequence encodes CASSQGDRRYEQYF.

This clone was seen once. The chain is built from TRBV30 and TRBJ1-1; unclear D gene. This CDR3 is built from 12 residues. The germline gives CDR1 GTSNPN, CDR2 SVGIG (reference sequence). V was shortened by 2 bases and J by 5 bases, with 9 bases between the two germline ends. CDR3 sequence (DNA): TGTGCCTGGAGTCCCTCCGTAACTGAAGCTTTCTTT. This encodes CAWSPSVTEAFF.

The CDR3 nucleotides read TGTGCCAGCAGCCCCCTTGCACTAGGGCCCAATGAGCAGTTCTTC. It codes for CASSPLALGPNEQFF. This chain links TRBV28 with TRBJ2-1; perhaps TRBD2 as D (5 bases). CDR1 and CDR2 from the germline V gene are MDHEN and SYDVKM. Between the trimmed V and J ends, which lost 6 bases and 6 bases, there was a span of 18 bases. This CDR3 contains 15 residues.

The CDR3 sequence: CASSLEGGGGEQYF. The CDR3 DNA follows: TGTGCCAGCAGCTTGGAAGGGGGAGGGGGCGAGCAGTACTTC. The chain recombines TRBV5-4 with TRBJ2-7; possibly TRBD2 for D (7 bases). Germline CDR1 SGHNT, CDR2 YYREEE (reference sequence). The CDR3 totals 14 residues. V lost 0 bases to trimming and J lost 6 bases, with 13 bases between them. The variable domain in full, with the rest retrieved from reference TRBV5-4 and TRBJ2-7, is ETGVTQSPTHLIKTRGQQVTLRCSSQSGHNTVSWYQQALGQGPQFIFQYYREEENGRGNFPPRFSGLQFPNYSSELNVNALELDDSALYLCASSLEGGGGEQYFGPGTRLTVT.